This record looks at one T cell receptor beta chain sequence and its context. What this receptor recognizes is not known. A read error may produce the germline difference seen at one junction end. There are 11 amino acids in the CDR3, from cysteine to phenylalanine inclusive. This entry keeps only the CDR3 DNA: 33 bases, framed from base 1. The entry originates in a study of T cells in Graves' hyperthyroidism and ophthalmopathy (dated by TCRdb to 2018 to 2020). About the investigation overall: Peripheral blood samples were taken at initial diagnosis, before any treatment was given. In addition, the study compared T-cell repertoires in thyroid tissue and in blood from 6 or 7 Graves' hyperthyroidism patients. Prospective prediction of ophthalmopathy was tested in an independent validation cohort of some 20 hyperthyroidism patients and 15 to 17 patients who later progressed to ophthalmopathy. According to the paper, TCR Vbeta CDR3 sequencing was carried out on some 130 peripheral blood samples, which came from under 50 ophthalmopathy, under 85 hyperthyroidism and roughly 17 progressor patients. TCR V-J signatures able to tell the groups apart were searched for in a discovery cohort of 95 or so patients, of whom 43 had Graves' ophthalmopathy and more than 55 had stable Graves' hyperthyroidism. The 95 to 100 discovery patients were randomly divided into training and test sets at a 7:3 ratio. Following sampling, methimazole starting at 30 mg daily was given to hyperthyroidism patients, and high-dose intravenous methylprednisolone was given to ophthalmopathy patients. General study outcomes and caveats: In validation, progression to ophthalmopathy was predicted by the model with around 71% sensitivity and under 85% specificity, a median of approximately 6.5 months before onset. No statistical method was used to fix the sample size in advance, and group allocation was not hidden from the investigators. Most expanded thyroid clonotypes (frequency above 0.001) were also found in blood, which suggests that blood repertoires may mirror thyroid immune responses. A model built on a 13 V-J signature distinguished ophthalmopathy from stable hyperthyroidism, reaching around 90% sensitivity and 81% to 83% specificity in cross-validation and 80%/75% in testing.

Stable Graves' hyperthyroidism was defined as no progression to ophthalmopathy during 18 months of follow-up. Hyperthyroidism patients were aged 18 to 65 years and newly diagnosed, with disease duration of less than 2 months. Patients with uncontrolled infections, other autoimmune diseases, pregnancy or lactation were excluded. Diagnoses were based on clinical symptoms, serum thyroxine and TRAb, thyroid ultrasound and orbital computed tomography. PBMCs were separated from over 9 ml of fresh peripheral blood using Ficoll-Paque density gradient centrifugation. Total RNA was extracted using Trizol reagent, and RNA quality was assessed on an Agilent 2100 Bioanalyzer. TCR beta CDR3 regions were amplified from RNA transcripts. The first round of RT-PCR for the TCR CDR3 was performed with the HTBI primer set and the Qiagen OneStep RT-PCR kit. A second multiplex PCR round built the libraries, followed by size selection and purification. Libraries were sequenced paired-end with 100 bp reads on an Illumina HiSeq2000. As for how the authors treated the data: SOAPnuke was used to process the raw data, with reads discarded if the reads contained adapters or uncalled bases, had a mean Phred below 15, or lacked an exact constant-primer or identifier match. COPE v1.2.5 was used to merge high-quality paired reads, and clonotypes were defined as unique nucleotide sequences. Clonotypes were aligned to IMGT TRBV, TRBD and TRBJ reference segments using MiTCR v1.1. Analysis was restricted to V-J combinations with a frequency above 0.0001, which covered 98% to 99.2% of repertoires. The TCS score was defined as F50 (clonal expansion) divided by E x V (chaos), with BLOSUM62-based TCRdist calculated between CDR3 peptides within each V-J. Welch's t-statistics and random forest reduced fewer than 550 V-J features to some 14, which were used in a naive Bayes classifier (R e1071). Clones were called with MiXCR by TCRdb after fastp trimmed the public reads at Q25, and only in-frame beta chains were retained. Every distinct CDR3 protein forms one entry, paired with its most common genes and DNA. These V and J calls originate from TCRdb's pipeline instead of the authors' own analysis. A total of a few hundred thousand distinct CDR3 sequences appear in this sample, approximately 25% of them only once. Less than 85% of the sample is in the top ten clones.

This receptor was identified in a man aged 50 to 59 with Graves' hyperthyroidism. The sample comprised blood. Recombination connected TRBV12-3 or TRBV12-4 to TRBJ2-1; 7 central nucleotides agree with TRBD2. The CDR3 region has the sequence CASSFLTSLIF. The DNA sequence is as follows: TGTGCCAGCAGTTTTTTGACTAGCTTGATCTTC.